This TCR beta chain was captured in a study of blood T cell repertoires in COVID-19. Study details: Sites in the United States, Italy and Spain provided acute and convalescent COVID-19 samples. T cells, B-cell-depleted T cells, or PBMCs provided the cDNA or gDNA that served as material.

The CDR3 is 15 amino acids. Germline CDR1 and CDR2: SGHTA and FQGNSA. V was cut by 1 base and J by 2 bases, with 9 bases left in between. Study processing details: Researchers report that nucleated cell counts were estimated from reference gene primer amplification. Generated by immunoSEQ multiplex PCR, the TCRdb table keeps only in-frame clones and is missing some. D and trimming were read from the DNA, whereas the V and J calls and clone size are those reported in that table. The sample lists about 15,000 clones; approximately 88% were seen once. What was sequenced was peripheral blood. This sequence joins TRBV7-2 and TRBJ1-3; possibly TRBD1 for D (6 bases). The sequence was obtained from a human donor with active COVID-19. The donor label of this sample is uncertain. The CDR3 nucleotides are TGTGCCAGCAGCTTAGAAGGGGGTCCTGGAAACACCATATATTTT. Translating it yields CASSLEGGPGNTIYF.